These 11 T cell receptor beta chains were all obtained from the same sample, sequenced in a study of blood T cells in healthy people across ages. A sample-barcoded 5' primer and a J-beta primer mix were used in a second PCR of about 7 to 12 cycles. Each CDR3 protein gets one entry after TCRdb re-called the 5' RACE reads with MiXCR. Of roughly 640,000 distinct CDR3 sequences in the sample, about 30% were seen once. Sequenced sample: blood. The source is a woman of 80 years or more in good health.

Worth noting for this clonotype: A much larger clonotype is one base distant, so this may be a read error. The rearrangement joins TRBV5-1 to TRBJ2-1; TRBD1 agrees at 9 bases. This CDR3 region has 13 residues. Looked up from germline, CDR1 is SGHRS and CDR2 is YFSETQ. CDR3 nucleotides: TGCGCCAGCAGCTGGACAGGGGACAATGAGCGGTTCTTC. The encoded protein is CASSWTGDNERFF.

In DNA form, the CDR3 reads TGTGCCAGCACGGGGGCGCGGTACGAGCAGTACTTC. This gives the protein CASTGARYEQYF. The chain employs TRBV28 and TRBJ2-7; D may match TRBD1 or TRBD2 (6 bases each). The V end was cut by 7 bases, the J end by 4 bases, with 11 bases between. The CDR3 is 12 amino acids. Germline CDR1 is MDHEN and CDR2 is SYDVKM.

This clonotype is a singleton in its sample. In DNA, the CDR3 is TGTGCCAGCAGCTTTCTAGGGGTCATGAACACTGAAGCTTTCTTT. Translating gives CASSFLGVMNTEAFF. This chain joins TRBV5-4 and TRBJ1-1; perhaps TRBD1 as D (5 bases). This CDR3 has 15 amino acids. The germline V and J ends were trimmed by 2 bases and 0 bases, with 11 bases remaining between them. CDR1 is SGHNT and CDR2 is YYREEE in the germline V gene (reference sequence).

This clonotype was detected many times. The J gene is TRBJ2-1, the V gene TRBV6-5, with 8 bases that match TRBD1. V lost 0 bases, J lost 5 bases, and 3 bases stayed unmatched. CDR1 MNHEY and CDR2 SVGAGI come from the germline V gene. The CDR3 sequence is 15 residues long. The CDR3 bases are TGTGCCAGCAGTTACTCTTCAGGGGGCCACAATGAGCAGTTCTTC. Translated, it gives CASSYSSGGHNEQFF.

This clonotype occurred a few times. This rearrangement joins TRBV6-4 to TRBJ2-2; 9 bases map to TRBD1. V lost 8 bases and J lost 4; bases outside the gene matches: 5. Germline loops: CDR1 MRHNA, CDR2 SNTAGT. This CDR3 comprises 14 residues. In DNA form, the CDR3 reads TGTGCCAGCCGACAGGGGGTTAGCACCGGGGAGCTGTTTTTT. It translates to CASRQGVSTGELFF.

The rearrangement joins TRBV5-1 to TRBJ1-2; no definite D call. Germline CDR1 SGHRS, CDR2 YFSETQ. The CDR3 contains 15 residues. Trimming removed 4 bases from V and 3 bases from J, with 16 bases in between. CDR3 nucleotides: TGCGCCAGCAGCCCAGACGCGAGGGCAGACTATGGCTACACCTTC. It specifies CASSPDARADYGYTF.

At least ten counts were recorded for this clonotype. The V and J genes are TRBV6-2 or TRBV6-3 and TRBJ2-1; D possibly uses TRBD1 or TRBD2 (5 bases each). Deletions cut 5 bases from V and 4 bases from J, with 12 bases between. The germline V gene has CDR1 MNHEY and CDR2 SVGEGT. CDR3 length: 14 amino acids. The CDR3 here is CASSLKRGYNEQFF. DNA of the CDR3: TGTGCCAGCAGTCTCAAGAGGGGTTACAATGAGCAGTTCTTC.

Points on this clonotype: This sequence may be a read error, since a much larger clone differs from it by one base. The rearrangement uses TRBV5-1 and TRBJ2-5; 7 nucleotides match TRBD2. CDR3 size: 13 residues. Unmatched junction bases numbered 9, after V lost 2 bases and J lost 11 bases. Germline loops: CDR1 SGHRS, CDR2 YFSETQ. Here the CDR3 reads CASSFGGINKQYF. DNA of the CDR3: TGCGCCAGCAGCTTCGGGGGGATCAACAAGCAGTACTTC.

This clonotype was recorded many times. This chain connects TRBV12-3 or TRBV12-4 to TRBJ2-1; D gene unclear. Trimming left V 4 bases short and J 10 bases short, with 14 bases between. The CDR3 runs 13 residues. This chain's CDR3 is CASSSDGFGEQFF. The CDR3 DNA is TGTGCCAGCAGTTCGGACGGATTCGGGGAGCAGTTCTTC.

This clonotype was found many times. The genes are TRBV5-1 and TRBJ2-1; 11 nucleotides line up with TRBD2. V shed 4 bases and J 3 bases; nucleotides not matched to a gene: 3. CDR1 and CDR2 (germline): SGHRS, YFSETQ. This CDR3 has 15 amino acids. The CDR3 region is CASSGGLAVYNEQFF. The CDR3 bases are TGCGCCAGCAGCGGGGGACTAGCGGTCTACAATGAGCAGTTCTTC.

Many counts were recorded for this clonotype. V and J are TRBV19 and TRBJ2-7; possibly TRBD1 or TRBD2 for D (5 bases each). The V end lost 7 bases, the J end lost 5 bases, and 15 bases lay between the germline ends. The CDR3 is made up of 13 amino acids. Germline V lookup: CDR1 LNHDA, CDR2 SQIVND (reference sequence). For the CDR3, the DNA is TGTGCCAGTAACGGCAACGGGGCGCACGAGCAGTACTTC. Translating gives CASNGNGAHEQYF.